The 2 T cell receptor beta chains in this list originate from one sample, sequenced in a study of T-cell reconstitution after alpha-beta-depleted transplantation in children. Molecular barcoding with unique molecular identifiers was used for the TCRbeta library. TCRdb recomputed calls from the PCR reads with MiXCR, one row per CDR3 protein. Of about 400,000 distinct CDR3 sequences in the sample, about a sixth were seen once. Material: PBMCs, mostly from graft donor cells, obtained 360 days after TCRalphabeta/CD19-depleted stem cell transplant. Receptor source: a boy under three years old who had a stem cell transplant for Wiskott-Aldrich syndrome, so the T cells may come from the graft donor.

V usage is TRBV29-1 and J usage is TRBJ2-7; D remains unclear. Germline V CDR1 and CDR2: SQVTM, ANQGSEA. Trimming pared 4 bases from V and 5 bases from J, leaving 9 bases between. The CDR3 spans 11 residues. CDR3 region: CSVASKNEQYF. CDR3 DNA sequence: TGCAGCGTTGCCTCTAAGAACGAGCAGTACTTC.

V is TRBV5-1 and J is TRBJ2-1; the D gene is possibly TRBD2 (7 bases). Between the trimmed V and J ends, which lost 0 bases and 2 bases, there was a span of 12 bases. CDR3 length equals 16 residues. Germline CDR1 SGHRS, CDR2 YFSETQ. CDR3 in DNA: TGCGCCAGCAGCTTGGAACCGGGGGGCACCTACAATGAGCAGTTCTTC. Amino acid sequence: CASSLEPGGTYNEQFF. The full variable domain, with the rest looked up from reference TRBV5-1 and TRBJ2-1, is KAGVTQTPRYLIKTRGQQVTLSCSPISGHRSVSWYQQTPGQGLQFLFEYFSETQRNKGNFPGRFSGRQFSNSRSEMNVSTLELGDSALYLCASSLEPGGTYNEQFFGPGTRLTVL.